The rows below give T cell receptor beta chains drawn from one sample of a study of T-cell memory formation after mild COVID-19. TCRdb re-derived calls from the 5' RACE reads in MiXCR, one entry per CDR3 protein. Among approximately 390,000 distinct CDR3 sequences listed, about 15% were seen once. Sequencing was performed on PBMCs or a T cell subset sorted from them (not recorded which). The receptors were sampled from a man between 18 and 29 years old who had mild COVID-19 (a few samples of this study predate the infection). Cell type and time point are not known. CDR3s include the opening cysteine and the closing phenylalanine or tryptophan. Each record gives: CDR3 DNA, CDR3 protein, D gene, J gene, V gene, clone size. A D gene is named only where the DNA matches it firmly. The listing skips clone size in some rows; elsewhere it reads once, few, many or a size class.

CDR3 DNA: TGCGCCAGCAGCCATGGGCGCAGAGGAGAGACTGAAGCTTTCTTT; CDR3 protein: CASSHGRRGETEAFF; D gene: .; J gene: TRBJ1-1; V gene: TRBV4-3; clone size: .
CDR3 DNA: TGTGCCAGCAGCCAAGATCGGAAGGGATCACCCCTCCACTTT; CDR3 protein: CASSQDRKGSPLHF; D gene: .; J gene: TRBJ1-6; V gene: TRBV3-1; clone size: .
CDR3 DNA: TGCAGTGTCGAGGGGGATAGCGGGGAGAACACAGATACGCAGTATTTT; CDR3 protein: CSVEGDSGENTDTQYF; D gene: TRBD2; J gene: TRBJ2-3; V gene: TRBV20-1; clone size: .
CDR3 DNA: TGTGCCAGCAGCCCGGGTCGGGCTAGCGGATACAATGAGCAGTTCTTC; CDR3 protein: CASSPGRASGYNEQFF; D gene: TRBD2; J gene: TRBJ2-1; V gene: TRBV16; clone size: few
CDR3 DNA: TGTGCCAGCTCTGGCGCCTCTGGGGCCAACGTCCTGACTTTC; CDR3 protein: CASSGASGANVLTF; D gene: .; J gene: TRBJ2-6; V gene: TRBV6-6; clone size: .
CDR3 DNA: TGTGCCAGCAGCTTAGTAGCGGTTTATGGCAATCAGCCCCAGCATTTT; CDR3 protein: CASSLVAVYGNQPQHF; D gene: .; J gene: TRBJ1-5; V gene: TRBV7-2; clone size: .
CDR3 DNA: TGTGCCAGCAGTAAGAGACAGGGGCCCGGAAACACCATATATTTT; CDR3 protein: CASSKRQGPGNTIYF; D gene: TRBD1; J gene: TRBJ1-3; V gene: TRBV12-3/TRBV12-4; clone size: many
CDR3 DNA: TGTGCCAGCAACGAGGGACAGGCGACAGATACGCAGTATTTT; CDR3 protein: CASNEGQATDTQYF; D gene: TRBD1; J gene: TRBJ2-3; V gene: TRBV28; clone size: few
CDR3 DNA: TGTGCCAGCAGCGCGGGACCCAGGACCGGGGAGCTGTTTTTT; CDR3 protein: CASSAGPRTGELFF; D gene: .; J gene: TRBJ2-2; V gene: TRBV5-6; clone size: .
CDR3 DNA: TGCGCCAGCAGCTTTGACGGAGCCACAGATACGCAGTATTTT; CDR3 protein: CASSFDGATDTQYF; D gene: .; J gene: TRBJ2-3; V gene: TRBV5-1; clone size: few
CDR3 DNA: TGTGCCAGCAGCCAACAGGTCTCTGGAAACACCATATATTTT; CDR3 protein: CASSQQVSGNTIYF; D gene: .; J gene: TRBJ1-3; V gene: TRBV12-3/TRBV12-4; clone size: many